The rows below give T cell receptor beta chains drawn from one sample of a study of tumor-infiltrating lymphocytes in primary liver carcinoma. From the multiplex PCR reads, TCRdb called clonotypes with MiXCR, one entry per CDR3 protein. The sample includes 100,000 or so distinct CDR3 sequences, around two thirds seen only once; the top ten take less than 15%. The specimen was liver tumor tissue from sampling region 2. Every receptor here comes from a woman aged 55 to 70 with primary liver carcinoma and hepatitis B virus infection. Both conserved end residues are part of each CDR3. The order of the fields is J gene, clone size, V gene, D gene, CDR3 protein, CDR3 DNA. The D gene is left open where the match is weak. The size field is filled for only some rows; it gives once, few, many or a size class.

J: TRBJ2-6
size: NA
V: TRBV11-3
D: NA
CDR3: CASIRSCSVANVLTF
DNA: TGTGCCAGCATCCGTTCATGTTCTGTTGCCAACGTCCTTACTTTC

J: TRBJ2-7
size: many
V: TRBV12-3/TRBV12-4
D: NA
CDR3: CASPPRGRRSYEQYF
DNA: TGTGCCAGCCCCCCCCGTGGGAGACGCTCCTACGAGCAGTACTTC

J: TRBJ2-7
size: many
V: TRBV29-1
D: NA
CDR3: CSVEFPGLREQYF
DNA: TGCAGCGTTGAATTCCCAGGGTTGAGGGAGCAGTACTTC

J: TRBJ2-3
size: many
V: TRBV5-1
D: NA
CDR3: CASSLEFGDTQYF
DNA: TGCGCCAGCAGCTTGGAGTTTGGGGATACGCAGTATTTT

J: TRBJ1-2
size: NA
V: TRBV12-3/TRBV12-4
D: NA
CDR3: CTSSFGQARTF
DNA: TGTACCAGCAGCTTTGGCCAAGCGCGGACATTC

J: TRBJ2-7
size: once
V: TRBV11-2
D: NA
CDR3: CANSLEGGPYEQYF
DNA: TGTGCCAATAGCTTAGAAGGAGGCCCATACGAGCAGTACTTC

J: TRBJ1-1
size: NA
V: TRBV12-3/TRBV12-4
D: NA
CDR3: CGSSRSQGMNTEAFF
DNA: TGTGGCAGCAGTCGCTCACAGGGAATGAACACTGAAGCTTTCTTT

J: TRBJ2-1
size: once
V: TRBV11-2
D: TRBD2
CDR3: CASSLNSGRVVNEQLF
DNA: TGTGCCAGCAGCTTAAATAGTGGGAGGGTTGTCAATGAGCAGCTCTTC

J: TRBJ1-1
size: NA
V: TRBV29-1
D: NA
CDR3: CSVAEQSNTVAFF
DNA: TGCAGCGTTGCGGAGCAATCAAACACTGTAGCTTTCTTT

J: TRBJ2-7
size: NA
V: TRBV11-3
D: NA
CDR3: CVSSPPGGPYEHYF
DNA: TGTGTCAGCAGCCCTCCCGGGGGCCCCTACGAGCATTACTTC

J: TRBJ2-1
size: many
V: TRBV6-5
D: TRBD1
CDR3: CASSAPQGSSYNEQFF
DNA: TGTGCCAGCAGTGCCCCACAGGGGAGCTCCTACAATGAGCAGTTCTTC

J: TRBJ2-3
size: once
V: TRBV6-1
D: NA
CDR3: CASGVSWDGRTQYF
DNA: TGTGCCAGCGGTGTTTCATGGGATGGAAGGACGCAGTATTTT

J: TRBJ2-7
size: NA
V: TRBV5-4
D: NA
CDR3: CTISSNYEQYF
DNA: TGTACCATCAGCTCCAACTACGAGCAGTACTTC

J: TRBJ1-1
size: NA
V: TRBV11-2
D: NA
CDR3: CAISLGLNTEALF
DNA: TGTGCCATCAGCCTCGGGCTCAACACTGAAGCTCTCTTT

J: TRBJ2-3
size: NA
V: TRBV29-1
D: TRBD1
CDR3: CNVEDPNRGDMQYF
DNA: TGTAACGTTGAAGATCCCAACAGGGGAGATATGCAGTATTTT

J: TRBJ2-3
size: NA
V: TRBV11-3
D: TRBD1
CDR3: CASSFRGTGGPSADTQYF
DNA: TGTGCCAGCAGCTTTAGAGGGACAGGGGGCCCAAGCGCAGATACGCAATATTTT